The present entry profiles one T cell receptor (beta chain) with its context. This sample was taken from a study of blood T cell repertoires in COVID-19. As for the study in general: Acute and convalescent COVID-19 specimens originated in the United States, Italy and Spain.

This CDR3 has 14 residues. Germline CDR1 reads SGHDN; CDR2 reads FVKESK. Losses at the gene ends were 4 bases for V and 4 bases for J; bases not matched to a gene: 7. Authors' analysis steps: Counts of nucleated cells, estimated from reference gene primer amplification, were obtained. This table comes from immunoSEQ multiplex PCR, and its TCRdb copy is limited to in-frame clones, with some not included. V, J and clone size reflect that table, while D and trimming were determined from the DNA. This sample has roughly 89,000 clones, with 70% to 90% found just once. This TCR came from a woman older than 75 with acute or convalescent COVID-19. The chain couples TRBV14 to TRBJ2-7; 7 bases map to TRBD2. Sequencing was performed on peripheral blood. The CDR3 is CASSRSFGGYEQYF. CDR3 DNA: TGTGCCAGCAGCCGAAGTTTCGGGGGGTACGAGCAGTACTTC.